The 28 T cell receptor beta chains given below trace back to one sample, sequenced in a study of T cell repertoires in cytomegalovirus infection (dated by TCRdb to the late 2010s). Sequenced using an Illumina HiSeq 1500. Using fastp trimming at Q25 and MiXCR clonotype assembly, TCRdb reanalyzed the public sequencing data and kept in-frame beta chains. Under each unique CDR3 protein, matching rows form one entry showing the most common genes and DNA. The sample includes about 260,000 distinct CDR3 sequences, with roughly an eighth observed a single time. The ten largest account for 8.8% of the sample. The material sequenced was PBMCs. Receptors originate from a human donor in good health (CMV status not recorded). Some clones in this sample may be carry-over from other donors' samples.

The chain has TRBV20-1 and TRBJ1-2; 11 nucleotides line up with TRBD1. The CDR3 has 16 amino acids. With V trimmed by 2 bases and J by 3 bases, 8 bases remained unmatched. Per germline, CDR1 DFQATT and CDR2 SNEGSKA (reference sequence). The CDR3 region is CSARPYRGQGDYGYTF. For the CDR3, the DNA is TGCAGTGCTAGACCTTACAGGGGACAGGGGGACTATGGCTACACCTTC.

This clonotype was seen at least ten times. The chain employs TRBV28 and TRBJ2-7; 9 positions match TRBD1. The ends lost 6 bases at V and 2 bases at J; junction bases unmatched: 5. The CDR3 extends over 14 amino acids. Looked up from germline, CDR1 is MDHEN and CDR2 is SYDVKM. CDR3 amino acids: CASRRQGVTYEQYF. The CDR3 DNA follows: TGTGCCAGCAGACGACAGGGGGTAACCTACGAGCAGTACTTC.

This clonotype was found many times. V is TRBV4-2 and J is TRBJ2-7; D ambiguous. V gave up 0 bases and J gave up 0 bases, with 12 bases separating them. Germline lookup yields CDR1 LGHNA and CDR2 YNFKEQ. This CDR3 has 16 residues. The CDR3 spells CASSQENVPSSYEQYF. CDR3 in DNA: TGTGCCAGCAGCCAAGAGAACGTCCCCAGCTCCTACGAGCAGTACTTC.

The DNA of the CDR3 is TGTGCCAGCAGTGGACAGGGACCCCAGCCCCAGCATTTT. Its protein is CASSGQGPQPQHF. This chain links TRBV12-3 or TRBV12-4 with TRBJ1-5, with 8 bases that match TRBD1. The CDR3 covers 13 residues. Trimming cost V 5 bases and J 7 bases; bases outside gene matches: 4.

The chain recombines TRBV7-9 with TRBJ1-1; D is ambiguous. V gave up 0 bases and J gave up 11 bases, with 10 bases separating them. From germline, CDR1 is SEHNR and CDR2 FQNEAQ (reference sequence). The CDR3 loop spans 12 amino acids. The CDR3 loop reads CASSLAVEEAFF. DNA of the CDR3: TGTGCCAGCAGCTTAGCGGTGGAAGAGGCTTTCTTT.

This clonotype was picked up a small number of times. The gene calls are TRBV20-1 and TRBJ1-2, with D perhaps TRBD1 (5 bases). This CDR3 comprises 16 residues. Deletions cut 6 bases from V and 5 bases from J, with 25 bases between. Per germline, CDR1 DFQATT and CDR2 SNEGSKA (reference sequence). The CDR3 reads CSARSAGPNGGYGYTF. CDR3 nucleotides: TGCAGTGCCAGGAGTGCCGGGCCGAATGGGGGGTATGGCTACACCTTC.

This clonotype appeared many times. The J gene is TRBJ2-1, the V gene TRBV11-1; 8 positions agree with TRBD2. Germline-derived CDR1 and CDR2 are SGHAT and FQDESV (reference sequence). V lost 5 bases and J lost 4; bases outside the gene matches: 10. The CDR3 consists of 16 residues. CDR3 coding DNA: TGTGCCAGCAGCCCCGTTTGGGCTAGCGGGTACAATGAGCAGTTCTTC. Translating gives CASSPVWASGYNEQFF. The full variable domain, with the rest looked up from reference TRBV11-1 and TRBJ2-1, is EAEVAQSPRYKITEKSQAVAFWCDPISGHATLYWYRQILGQGPELLVQFQDESVVDDSQLPKDRFSAERLKGVDSTLKIQPAELGDSAMYLCASSPVWASGYNEQFFGPGTRLTVL.

The genes are TRBV19 and TRBJ2-1, with TRBD2 as a possible D gene (6 bases). The CDR3 runs to 14 residues. In germline, CDR1 is LNHDA, CDR2 SQIVND (reference sequence). V shed 5 bases and J shed 11 bases, with 19 bases lying between them. CDR3 in DNA: TGTGCCAGTAGTCCAAGCGGGCGGGGTTCAAAGCAGTTCTTC. Amino acids: CASSPSGRGSKQFF.

The V gene is TRBV5-1, the J gene TRBJ1-1; possibly TRBD1 for D (5 bases). Germline assignment: CDR1 SGHRS and CDR2 YFSETQ. The CDR3 sequence is 16 residues long. Between the trimmed V and J ends, which lost 0 bases and 0 bases, there was a span of 12 bases. This chain's CDR3 is CASSLAPPDMNTEAFF. DNA of the CDR3: TGCGCCAGCAGCTTGGCCCCCCCGGACATGAACACTGAAGCTTTCTTT.

At least ten counts were recorded for this clonotype. The chain has TRBV7-2 and TRBJ2-3; 12 positions match TRBD2. The V segment lost 3 bases and the J segment 6 bases; nucleotides outside the gene matches: 7. This CDR3 is 16 amino acids long. Looked up from germline, CDR1 is SGHTA and CDR2 is FQGNSA. The CDR3 spells CASSFLAGGRIDTQYF. CDR3 nucleotide sequence: TGTGCCAGCAGCTTTCTAGCGGGGGGGCGAATCGATACGCAGTATTTT.

This clonotype showed up many times. The V and J genes are TRBV7-2 and TRBJ2-1; TRBD1 matches at 7 bases. The length of the CDR3 is 13 residues. Losses at the gene ends were 4 bases for V and 6 bases for J; bases not matched to a gene: 3. The germline CDR1 and CDR2 sequences are SGHTA and FQGNSA. CDR3 in amino acids: CASSWGQFNEQFF. Here the CDR3 DNA reads TGTGCCAGCAGCTGGGGACAGTTCAATGAGCAGTTCTTC.

The gene calls are TRBV20-1 and TRBJ2-5; D unresolved. Trimming pared 6 bases from V and 0 bases from J, leaving 8 bases between. This CDR3 is 12 amino acids long. Germline loops: CDR1 DFQATT, CDR2 SNEGSKA (reference sequence). The CDR3 nucleotides read TGCAGTGCAGGGAACAACCAAGAGACCCAGTACTTC. Protein product: CSAGNNQETQYF.

There are many counts of this clonotype. The rearrangement joins TRBV27 to TRBJ1-4, with D unresolved. Per the germline V gene, CDR1 is MNHEY and CDR2 is SMNVEV (reference sequence). Trimming shortened V by 1 base and J by 4 bases, and 13 bases separated the two germline ends. This CDR3 has 16 amino acids. CDR3 nucleotides: TGTGCCAGCAGTTTATTCCCGACACGCGGTAATGAAAAACTGTTTTTT. Translating it yields CASSLFPTRGNEKLFF. The full variable domain, in which reference TRBV27 and TRBJ1-4 provide the parts outside the CDR3, is EAQVTQNPRYLITVTGKKLTVTCSQNMNHEYMSWYRQDPGLGLRQIYYSMNVEVTDKGDVPEGYKVSRKEKRNFPLILESPSPNQTSLYFCASSLFPTRGNEKLFFGSGTQLSVL.

This clonotype was counted ten times or more. The chain has TRBV12-3 or TRBV12-4 and TRBJ2-1, with D unresolved. The CDR3 is 17 amino acids. Trimming shortened V by 1 base and J by 6 bases, and 19 bases separated the two germline ends. The CDR3 sequence: CASSLVFNFDWSNEQFF. CDR3 in DNA: TGTGCCAGCAGTTTAGTGTTTAATTTCGACTGGAGCAATGAGCAGTTCTTC.

This clonotype occurred many times. The CDR3 bases are TGTGCCAGCAGAGCGGACGGGGACGGAGCTTCACCCCTCCACTTT. It translates to CASRADGDGASPLHF. The V gene is TRBV6-1, the J gene TRBJ1-6, with D maybe TRBD1 (5 bases). Trimming stripped 6 bases from V and 9 bases from J, with 18 bases between. The germline CDR1 and CDR2 sequences are MNHNS and SASEGT. This CDR3 comprises 15 residues.

The chain employs TRBV25-1 and TRBJ2-3, with 8 bases aligning to TRBD2. Trimming took 6 bases from V and 6 from J; bases not matched to a gene: 5. Germline V CDR1 and CDR2: MGHDK, SYGVNS. This CDR3 is 13 amino acids long. In DNA form, the CDR3 reads TGTGCCAGCAGCCCGGGGGGGCGGGATACGCAGTATTTT. Its protein product is CASSPGGRDTQYF.

This clonotype was observed a handful of times. This sequence joins TRBV5-1 and TRBJ1-2; D is unresolved. This CDR3 region has 13 residues. The V gene lost 1 base and the J gene lost 8 bases, with 12 bases spanning the gap. Germline loops: CDR1 SGHRS, CDR2 YFSETQ. DNA for the CDR3: TGCGCCAGCAGCTTGTTGGGCGCGATAGGCTACACCTTC. It translates to CASSLLGAIGYTF.

J is TRBJ2-2 and V is TRBV20-1; tentatively, D is TRBD2 (6 bases). Germline V gives CDR1 DFQATT, CDR2 SNEGSKA (reference sequence). V lost 3 bases and J lost 3, with 17 bases in between. The CDR3 covers 16 residues. Here the CDR3 reads CSASGLSREYTGELFF. The CDR3 coding sequence is TGCAGTGCTAGTGGACTATCGAGGGAGTACACCGGGGAGCTGTTTTTT.

At least ten counts were recorded for this clonotype. V usage is TRBV7-2 and J usage is TRBJ1-2; unclear D gene. CDR1 and CDR2 from the germline V gene are SGHTA and FQGNSA. Trimming stripped 4 bases from V and 8 bases from J, with 23 bases between. The CDR3 runs to 16 residues. This CDR3 reads CASSSKTPGREVGYTF. The CDR3 coding sequence is TGTGCCAGCAGCTCCAAGACCCCGGGCCGTGAAGTGGGCTACACCTTC.

In its sample, this clonotype was seen many times. The chain is built from TRBV7-9 and TRBJ2-1; D unresolved. This CDR3 is 12 amino acids long. Germline CDR1 reads SEHNR; CDR2 reads FQNEAQ (reference sequence). The V end lost 2 bases, the J end lost 6 bases, and 5 bases lay between the germline ends. The CDR3: CASSLTGNEQFF. The CDR3 DNA follows: TGTGCCAGCAGCTTAACCGGCAATGAGCAGTTCTTC.

The V call is TRBV7-9, the J call TRBJ2-3, with 12 bases fitting TRBD2. The V and J ends lost 5 bases and 2 bases, in that order; junction bases with no gene match: 8. Germline V gene lookup returns CDR1 SEHNR and CDR2 FQNEAQ (reference sequence). The CDR3 covers 17 residues. The CDR3 nucleotides read TGTGCCAGCAGCCCGAAGACTAGCGGGGGCCTCACAGATACGCAGTATTTT. Translating it yields CASSPKTSGGLTDTQYF.

This clonotype was counted once. The chain combines TRBV12-3 or TRBV12-4 with TRBJ2-3; the D gene could be TRBD1 or TRBD2 (6 bases each). Trimming took off 3 bases at V and 2 bases at J, with 15 bases between the two ends. This CDR3 spans 16 amino acids. This CDR3 reads CASSLHIGGNTDTQYF. Written as DNA, the CDR3 is TGTGCCAGCAGTTTGCATATAGGGGGGAACACAGATACGCAGTATTTT.

There are many counts of this clonotype. The rearrangement joins TRBV7-8 to TRBJ1-6; D possibly corresponds to TRBD1 (5 bases). Trimming shortened V by 4 bases and J by 6 bases, and 7 bases separated the two germline ends. The CDR3 is 13 residues long. The germline V gene has CDR1 SGHVS and CDR2 FQNEAQ. CDR3 loop: CASSSGANSPLHF. The CDR3 DNA sequence: TGTGCCAGCAGCTCCGGGGCTAATTCACCCCTCCACTTT. The whole variable domain, remainder taken from reference TRBV7-8 and TRBJ1-6, is GAGVSQSPRYKVAKRGQDVALRCDPISGHVSLFWYQQALGQGPEFLTYFQNEAQLDKSGLPSDRFFAERPEGSVSTLKIQRTQQEDSAVYLCASSSGANSPLHFGNGTRLTVT.

This clonotype occurred a few times. For the CDR3, the DNA is TGCAGCGCAGTTCCTCCGGGACTAGTTTTCCGGGAGACCCAGTACTTC. It encodes CSAVPPGLVFRETQYF. The gene calls are TRBV29-1 and TRBJ2-5, with 8 positions matching TRBD2. CDR1 SQVTM and CDR2 ANQGSEA come from the germline V gene. The CDR3 covers 16 residues. V was pared by 7 bases and J by 5 bases, with 18 bases of the junction left unmatched.

In the case of this clonotype: This may stem from a read error, because a much larger clone lies one nucleotide away. J is TRBJ2-2 and V is TRBV7-2; D call uncertain. CDR1 and CDR2 (germline): SGHTA, FQGNSA. V dropped 1 base and J dropped 0 bases, with 6 bases sitting between them. The CDR3 contains 15 residues. In DNA form, the CDR3 reads TGTGCCAGCAGCTTAGTTGATCCGAACACCGGGGAGCTGTTTTTT. Translating gives CASSLVDPNTGELFF.

The sample holds a few counts of this clonotype. The genes are TRBV20-1 and TRBJ2-1; 12 nucleotides align to TRBD2. Trimming took 5 bases from V and 1 from J; bases not matched to a gene: 0. The germline CDR1 and CDR2 sequences are DFQATT and SNEGSKA (reference sequence). CDR3 length: 14 amino acids. CDR3 sequence: CSAGLAGSYNEQFF. The CDR3 DNA sequence: TGCAGTGCTGGACTAGCGGGATCCTACAATGAGCAGTTCTTC.

This clonotype was detected only a few times. The rearrangement links TRBV9 to TRBJ2-1, with D tentatively TRBD2 (5 bases). Looked up from germline, CDR1 is SGDLS and CDR2 is YYNGEE. This CDR3 is built from 16 residues. Trimming removed 3 bases at V and 0 bases at J, with 13 bases between. This CDR3 is CASSAGSNPSYNEQFF. The CDR3 coding sequence is TGTGCCAGCAGCGCGGGATCCAACCCCTCCTACAATGAGCAGTTCTTC.

This clonotype has at least ten counts. CDR3 loop: CASSPRDRVVEAFF. DNA for the CDR3: TGTGCCAGCAGCCCCCGGGACAGGGTGGTTGAAGCTTTCTTT. The chain employs TRBV11-1 and TRBJ1-1, with 9 bases lining up with TRBD1. CDR3 length equals 14 residues. Germline V gives CDR1 SGHAT, CDR2 FQDESV (reference sequence). Unmatched junction bases numbered 8, after V lost 5 bases and J lost 7 bases. Together with reference TRBV11-1 and TRBJ1-1, the CDR3 gives the full variable domain: EAEVAQSPRYKITEKSQAVAFWCDPISGHATLYWYRQILGQGPELLVQFQDESVVDDSQLPKDRFSAERLKGVDSTLKIQPAELGDSAMYLCASSPRDRVVEAFFGQGTRLTVV.